Sequencing of this T cell receptor (beta chain) was carried out in a study of OX40 agonist ivuxolimab in advanced cancers. Study outcomes and limitations: The CD4+ and CD8+ T cells in the blood had expanded clonally by week 6 at 0.1 to 3.0 mg/kg. Some patients who did not respond also had low normalized T-cell clonal expansion.

About this clone: Its antigen is still unknown.

From germline, CDR1 is SNHLY and CDR2 FYNNEI. CDR3 length: 16 amino acids. Trimming took off 4 bases at V and 0 bases at J, with 16 bases between the two ends. The table came from immunoSEQ multiplex PCR; TCRdb's copy has only in-frame clones and leaves some out. This table holds 60,000 to 85,000 clones, about 90% found once. This chain uses TRBV2 with TRBJ2-7; D may be TRBD2 (6 bases). The input for sequencing was CD4+ or CD8+ T cells sorted from blood, taken in a trial of the OX40 agonist ivuxolimab. The TCR was taken from an adult with an advanced solid tumor such as melanoma, head and neck, liver or kidney cancer. For the CDR3, the DNA is TGTGCCAGCAGTGCCGGCGCGGGGTTCTCCTCCTACGAGCAGTACTTC. It yields the protein CASSAGAGFSSYEQYF.